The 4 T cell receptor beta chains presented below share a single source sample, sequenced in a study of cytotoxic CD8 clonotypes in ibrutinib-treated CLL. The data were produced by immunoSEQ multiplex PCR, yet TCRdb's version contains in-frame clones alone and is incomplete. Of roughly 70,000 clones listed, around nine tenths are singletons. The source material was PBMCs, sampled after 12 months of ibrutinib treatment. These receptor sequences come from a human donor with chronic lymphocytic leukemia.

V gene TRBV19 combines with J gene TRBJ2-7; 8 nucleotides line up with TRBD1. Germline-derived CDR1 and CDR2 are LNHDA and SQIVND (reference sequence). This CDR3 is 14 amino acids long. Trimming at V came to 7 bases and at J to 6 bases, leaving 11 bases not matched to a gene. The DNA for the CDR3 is TGTGCCAGTAAGACGGGACAGGAGGCCTCCGAGCAGTACTTC. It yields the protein CASKTGQEASEQYF.

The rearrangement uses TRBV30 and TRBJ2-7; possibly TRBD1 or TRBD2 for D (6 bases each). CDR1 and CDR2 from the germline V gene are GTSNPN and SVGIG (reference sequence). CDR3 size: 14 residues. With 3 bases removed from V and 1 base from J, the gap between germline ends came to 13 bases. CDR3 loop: CAWSRGGGSYEQYF. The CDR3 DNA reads TGTGCCTGGAGCCGAGGGGGAGGATCCTACGAGCAGTACTTC.

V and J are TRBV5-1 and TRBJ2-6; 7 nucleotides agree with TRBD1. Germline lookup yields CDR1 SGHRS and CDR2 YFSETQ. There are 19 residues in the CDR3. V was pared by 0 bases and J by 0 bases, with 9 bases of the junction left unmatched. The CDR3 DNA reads TGCGCCAGCAGCTTGGTAGGACAGGCATTTAACTCTGGGGCCAACGTCCTGACTTTC. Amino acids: CASSLVGQAFNSGANVLTF.

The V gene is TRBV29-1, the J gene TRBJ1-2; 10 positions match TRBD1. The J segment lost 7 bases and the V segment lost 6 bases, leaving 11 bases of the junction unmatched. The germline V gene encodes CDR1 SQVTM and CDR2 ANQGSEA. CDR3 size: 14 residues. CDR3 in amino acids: CSVGDRGGLGGYTF. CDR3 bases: TGCAGCGTCGGGGACAGGGGAGGACTTGGTGGCTACACCTTC.